This T cell receptor beta chain came from a study of T cell responses to AZD1222 COVID-19 vaccine (dated by TCRdb to about 2021). Regarding the complete study: A total of over 230 trial participants underwent TCR sequencing, of whom about 200 received two doses of AZD1222 and around 26 received two doses of the MenACWY control vaccine. Trial participants were enrolled by age into 18-55, 56-69 and 70-plus year subgroups, with roughly 150, 30 and 60 TCR-sequenced participants respectively.

V loses 4 bases, J loses 0 bases, and the germline ends lie 13 bases apart. CDR1 and CDR2 are drawn from the germline V gene: SGHRS, YFSETQ. The CDR3 goes from the cysteine to the phenylalanine over 15 residues. Only the CDR3 part of the read is kept: 45 bases, read in frame from the first base. The CDR3 regions of human TCRbeta chains were analyzed by immunosequencing. In the original analysis: Repertoire TCRs were checked for matches against a reference library of SARS-CoV-2-specific TCRs that had been generated using the MIRA antigen-specificity platform. Breadth was defined as the fraction of unique TCRs that were SARS-CoV-2-associated, and depth was defined as the fraction of total T cells that were SARS-CoV-2-associated. Each spike-specific TCR was assigned to its reactive spike region and to a CD4 or CD8 class using the MIRA data. Log10-transformed breadth and depth values were compared by one-way ANOVA with Sidak's multiple comparisons tests. TCRdb limited this immuneACCESS table to in-frame rearrangements with V and J called. A share of clones is missing; checked studies link under half to unresolved V genes, and the rest is unexplained. The V and J calls and clone size come from that table; D and trimming were worked out from the DNA. Present in this sample are tens of thousands of clones, just over 90% of which were seen just once. Roughly 12% of the sample lies in the top ten.

The paper's findings and limits, for the study overall: No day 14 peak-response samples were available, so repertoires were characterized only after the peak T cell response. The 56-69-year group was small, and its depth increase did not reach significance, likely because of low power. After two AZD1222 doses, spike-specific TCR breadth and depth were significantly higher than at day 0 and than in MenACWY recipients. Epitopes outside the regions mutated in the B.1.351 and B.1.1.7 variants were reportedly recognized by nearly half of the unique spike-specific TCRs. The vaccine-associated CD4 TCRs covered the entire spike protein, and the dominant responses fell in regions 160-218 and 743-854. Participants were mostly white British, with more females than males. The authors suggested clonal diversity may have been underestimated. Conclusions about previously exposed vaccinees were limited because only a handful of AZD1222 recipients were SARS-CoV-2 seropositive at baseline.

About this clone: What this receptor recognizes is not known. No quality values exist for individual bases; no much larger clone is one base distant.

The meaning of the sample's time point label: about 28 days (+/-7) after the second vaccine dose. Because spike-specific TCR depth and breadth did not differ between the two schedules, AZD1222 recipients who got a second dose at roughly 4 weeks were pooled with those who got a second dose at roughly 12 weeks. The vaccinee samples were drawn from two UK trials, COV001 and COV002, one of which was a single-blind randomized controlled phase 2/3 trial testing AZD1222 (ChAdOx1 nCoV-19) in healthy adults. Trial participant PBMC samples were collected at day 0 and day 28 after the second dose for TCRbeta chain sequencing.

The V and J genes are TRBV5-1 and TRBJ1-2; the D gene is possibly TRBD1, with 6 bases matching. Sequenced here: peripheral blood, sampled 28 days after the second AZD1222 dose. This TCR derives from an adult who received the AZD1222 COVID-19 vaccine. The encoded CDR3 is CASSPRTASNYGYTF. The base sequence is TGCGCCAGCAGCCCCCGGACAGCATCTAACTATGGCTACACCTTC.